Included here is one T cell receptor beta chain sequence, with context. In germline, CDR1 is LNHNV, CDR2 YYDKDF (reference sequence). After removal of 2 bases from V and 9 bases from J, the junction contained 15 bases not matched to a gene. The CDR3 runs to 17 residues. The data derive from a study of blood T cell repertoires in COVID-19. Turning to the study itself: COVID-19 samples, acute and convalescent, were from the United States, Italy and Spain. T cells, B-cell-depleted T cells, or PBMCs provided the cDNA or gDNA that served as material.

Participants had their cohort set by participant-reported clinical history. Per the original data handling: Nucleated cell counts were estimated from reference gene primer amplification. Clones were sequenced by immunoSEQ multiplex PCR, and TCRdb holds only the in-frame ones, with some missing. V, J and clone size are taken as reported in that table, and D and trimming were inferred from the DNA itself. This sample yields hundreds of thousands of clones, of which 90% are seen a single time; about 1.7% belongs to the top ten. The sequencing sample was made of PBMCs or T cells enriched from blood (not recorded which). V gene TRBV15 combines with J gene TRBJ2-1; 8 positions agree with TRBD2. This clonotype was obtained from a woman between 18 and 29 years old with acute COVID-19. The CDR3 DNA reads TGTGCCACCAGCAGATCTTCAACGGGACTAGTAGTCGGTGAGCAGTTCTTC. Amino acid sequence: CATSRSSTGLVVGEQFF.